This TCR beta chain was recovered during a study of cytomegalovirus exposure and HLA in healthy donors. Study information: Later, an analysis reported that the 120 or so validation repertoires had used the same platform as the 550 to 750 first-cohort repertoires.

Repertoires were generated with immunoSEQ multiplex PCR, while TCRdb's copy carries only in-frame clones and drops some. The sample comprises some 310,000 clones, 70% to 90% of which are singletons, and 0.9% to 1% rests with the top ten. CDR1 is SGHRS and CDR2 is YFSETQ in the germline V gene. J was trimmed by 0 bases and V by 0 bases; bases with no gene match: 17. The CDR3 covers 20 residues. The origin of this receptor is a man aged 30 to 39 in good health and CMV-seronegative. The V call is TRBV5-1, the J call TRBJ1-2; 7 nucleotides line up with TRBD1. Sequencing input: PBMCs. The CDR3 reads CASSLADRTGDPTSNYGYTF. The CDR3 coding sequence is TGCGCCAGCAGCTTGGCCGACAGAACAGGGGACCCCACTTCTAACTATGGCTACACCTTC. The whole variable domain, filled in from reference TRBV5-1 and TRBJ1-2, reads KAGVTQTPRYLIKTRGQQVTLSCSPISGHRSVSWYQQTPGQGLQFLFEYFSETQRNKGNFPGRFSGRQFSNSRSEMNVSTLELGDSALYLCASSLADRTGDPTSNYGYTFGSGTRLTVV.